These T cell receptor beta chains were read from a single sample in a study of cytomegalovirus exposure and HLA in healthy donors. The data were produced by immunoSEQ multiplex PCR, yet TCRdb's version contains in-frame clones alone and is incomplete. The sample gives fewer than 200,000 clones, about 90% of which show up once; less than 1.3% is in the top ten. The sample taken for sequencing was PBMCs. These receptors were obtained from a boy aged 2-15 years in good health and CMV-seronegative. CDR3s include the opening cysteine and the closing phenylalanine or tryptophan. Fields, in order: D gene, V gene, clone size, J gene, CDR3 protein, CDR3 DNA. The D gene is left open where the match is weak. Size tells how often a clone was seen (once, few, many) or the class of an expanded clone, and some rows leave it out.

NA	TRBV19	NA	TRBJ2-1	CASSIRGPSSYNEQFF	TGTGCCAGTAGTATCAGGGGACCGAGCTCCTACAATGAGCAGTTCTTC
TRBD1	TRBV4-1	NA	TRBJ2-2	CASRQPGGRTGELFF	TGCGCCAGCAGACAACCAGGGGGACGGACCGGGGAGCTGTTTTTT
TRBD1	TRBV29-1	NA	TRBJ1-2	CSVETGGPLGNYGYTF	TGCAGCGTTGAAACAGGGGGCCCCCTGGGGAACTATGGCTACACCTTC
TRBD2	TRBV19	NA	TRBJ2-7	CASSPSGYEQYF	TGTGCCAGTAGTCCTAGCGGATACGAGCAGTACTTC
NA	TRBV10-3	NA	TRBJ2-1	CAISVGAPTYNEQFF	TGTGCCATCAGTGTTGGAGCGCCAACCTACAATGAGCAGTTCTTC
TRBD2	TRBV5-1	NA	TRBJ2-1	CASSFLREGGHNEQFF	TGCGCCAGCAGCTTTCTTCGGGAGGGAGGCCACAATGAGCAGTTCTTC
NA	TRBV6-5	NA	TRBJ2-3	CASSYGSGTDTQYF	TGTGCCAGCAGTTACGGGAGTGGCACAGATACGCAGTATTTT
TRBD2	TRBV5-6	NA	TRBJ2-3	CASSLAPGGTDTQYF	TGTGCCAGCAGCTTGGCGCCGGGAGGTACAGATACGCAGTATTTT
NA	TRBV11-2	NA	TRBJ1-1	CASSLKARDTEAFF	TGTGCCAGCAGCTTAAAGGCCCGGGACACTGAAGCTTTCTTT
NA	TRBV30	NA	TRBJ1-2	CAWRGGESFYGYTF	TGTGCCTGGAGAGGCGGGGAAAGCTTCTATGGCTACACCTTC
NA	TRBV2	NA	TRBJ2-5	CASSEKTSWRFQETQYF	TGTGCCAGCAGTGAAAAGACTTCATGGCGGTTCCAAGAGACCCAGTACTTC
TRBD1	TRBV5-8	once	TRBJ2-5	CASSARQGRQETQYF	TGTGCCAGCAGCGCCAGACAGGGGCGGCAAGAGACCCAGTACTTC
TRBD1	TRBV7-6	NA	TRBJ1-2	CASSLSQDRLVYGYTF	TGTGCCAGCAGCCTATCTCAGGACAGGCTGGTCTATGGCTACACCTTC
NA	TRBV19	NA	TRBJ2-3	CASKGARDTQYF	TGTGCCAGTAAAGGGGCCCGGGATACGCAGTATTTT
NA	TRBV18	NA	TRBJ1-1	CASSSGVAEAFF	TGTGCCAGCTCATCGGGGGTAGCTGAAGCTTTCTTT
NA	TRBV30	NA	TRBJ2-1	CAWSWKRVTYNEQFF	TGTGCCTGGAGTTGGAAGCGGGTTACCTACAATGAGCAGTTCTTC
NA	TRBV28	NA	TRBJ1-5	CASSLLIGSQGGQPQHF	TGTGCCAGCAGTTTATTGATCGGGAGTCAGGGTGGACAGCCCCAGCATTTT
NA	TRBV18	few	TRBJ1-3	CASSPRGNSGNTIYF	TGTGCCAGCTCACCACGCGGGAACTCTGGAAACACCATATATTTT
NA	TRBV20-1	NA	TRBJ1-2	CSATAGSYTF	TGCAGTGCTACTGCCGGTAGCTACACCTTC
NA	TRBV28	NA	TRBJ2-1	CASSRAVDYNEQFF	TGTGCCAGCAGTCGAGCGGTCGACTACAATGAGCAGTTCTTC
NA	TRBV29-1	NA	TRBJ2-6	CSVENLRAGANVLTF	TGCAGCGTTGAAAACCTCAGGGCTGGGGCCAACGTCCTGACTTTC
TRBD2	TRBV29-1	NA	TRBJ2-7	CSVEPRTSGDYEQYF	TGCAGCGTTGAACCGCGGACTAGCGGGGACTACGAGCAGTACTTC
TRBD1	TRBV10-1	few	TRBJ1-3	CASSEGTGDTGNTIYF	TGCGCCAGCAGTGAGGGGACAGGGGATACTGGAAACACCATATATTTT
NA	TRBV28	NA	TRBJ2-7	CASRLLSGEQYF	TGTGCCAGCAGGCTCCTCTCCGGCGAGCAGTACTTC
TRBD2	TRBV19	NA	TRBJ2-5	CASSMGGDLQETQYF	TGTGCCAGTAGTATGGGGGGGGACCTACAAGAGACCCAGTACTTC
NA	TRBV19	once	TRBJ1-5	CASSIGQLNQPQHF	TGTGCCAGTAGTATTGGGCAGTTGAATCAGCCCCAGCATTTT
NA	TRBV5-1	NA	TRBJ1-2	CASKAGEYGYTF	TGCGCCAGCAAGGCGGGGGAATATGGCTACACCTTC
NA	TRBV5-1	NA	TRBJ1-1	CASSWGGRNTEAFF	TGCGCCAGCAGCTGGGGGGGGCGGAACACTGAAGCTTTCTTT
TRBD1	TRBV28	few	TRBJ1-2	CASTIPGQGSYGYTF	TGTGCCAGCACCATCCCGGGACAGGGTTCGTATGGCTACACCTTC
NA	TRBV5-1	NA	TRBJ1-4	CASSVGSSTNEKLFF	TGCGCCAGCAGCGTCGGGTCCTCAACTAATGAAAAACTGTTTTTT
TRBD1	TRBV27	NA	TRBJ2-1	CASRDRDSYNEQFF	TGTGCCAGCAGGGACAGGGACTCCTACAATGAGCAGTTCTTC
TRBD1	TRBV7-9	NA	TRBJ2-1	CASSPRTGTDEQFF	TGTGCCAGCAGCCCCAGGACAGGGACCGATGAGCAGTTCTTC
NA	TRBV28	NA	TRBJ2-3	CASSFGSGSRTDTQYF	TGTGCCAGCAGTTTCGGGTCGGGAAGTCGCACAGATACGCAGTATTTT
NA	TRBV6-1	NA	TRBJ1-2	CASSAGGATPYGYTF	TGTGCCAGCAGTGCCGGGGGGGCGACCCCCTATGGCTACACCTTC
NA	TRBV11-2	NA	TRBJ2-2	CASRPPLRAGTGELFF	TGTGCCAGCAGACCCCCTCTCAGGGCGGGGACCGGGGAGCTGTTTTTT
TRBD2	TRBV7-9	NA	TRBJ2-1	CASSSDSRAGDNGEQFF	TGTGCCAGCAGCTCCGATTCACGAGCGGGAGACAATGGGGAGCAGTTCTTC
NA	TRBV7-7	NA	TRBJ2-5	CASSLGEQETQYF	TGTGCCAGCAGCTTAGGGGAGCAAGAGACCCAGTACTTC
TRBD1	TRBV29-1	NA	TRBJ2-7	CSAGQLYEQYF	TGCAGCGCGGGACAGCTCTACGAGCAGTACTTC
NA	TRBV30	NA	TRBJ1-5	CAWSGGIDQPQHF	TGTGCCTGGAGTGGAGGGATTGATCAGCCCCAGCATTTT
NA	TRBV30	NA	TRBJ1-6	CAWSVQGDSPLHF	TGTGCCTGGAGTGTACAGGGTGATTCACCCCTCCACTTT